One and the same sample provided the 8 T cell receptor beta chains below, sequenced in a study of cytomegalovirus exposure and HLA in healthy donors. Data came from immunoSEQ multiplex PCR; TCRdb stores just in-frame clones and leaves some out. The sample lists around 130,000 clones, roughly 91% occurring once. The sample was PBMCs. All receptors come from a man aged 30-40 years in good health and CMV-seronegative.

This clone was detected only a few times. The V gene is TRBV4-2, the J gene TRBJ2-1, with D possibly TRBD2 on 6 matching bases. The CDR3 has 13 residues. Trimming stripped 11 bases from V and 9 bases from J, with 20 bases between. The germline V gene has CDR1 LGHNA and CDR2 YNFKEQ. Written as DNA, the CDR3 is TGTGCCTCGGGGCGGGGCTTTTATAGTGAGCAGTTCTTC. Encoded protein: CASGRGFYSEQFF.

The chain joins TRBV6-1 to TRBJ1-2; 10 bases are shared with TRBD1. The CDR3 totals 15 residues. V lost 6 bases and J lost 2; bases outside the gene matches: 6. Germline V lookup: CDR1 MNHNS, CDR2 SASEGT. The CDR3 coding sequence is TGTGCCAGCAGGGGGACAGGGGCATCCAACTATGGCTACACCTTC. This codes for CASRGTGASNYGYTF.

V is TRBV9 and J is TRBJ1-1, with TRBD1 matching 7 bases. Germline trimming cut 3 bases from V and 4 bases from J; bases unmatched to any gene: 6. Germline lookup yields CDR1 SGDLS and CDR2 YYNGEE. There are 14 residues in the CDR3. The CDR3 sequence: CASSARQGSTEAFF. The CDR3 DNA reads TGTGCCAGCAGCGCGAGACAGGGAAGCACTGAAGCTTTCTTT.

The gene calls are TRBV10-3 and TRBJ2-5, with a tentative D call TRBD1 (5 bases). V lost 4 bases, J lost 2 bases, and 14 bases lay in between. Germline V gene sequence: CDR1 ENHRY, CDR2 SYGVKD. The CDR3 is 15 amino acids. CDR3 nucleotide sequence: TGTGCCATCAGTGTCGAGAAGACAGTTCAAGAGACCCAGTACTTC. Its protein is CAISVEKTVQETQYF.

The J gene is TRBJ1-4, the V gene TRBV19; 10 bases line up with TRBD1. V shed 3 bases and J 7 bases; nucleotides not matched to a gene: 8. This CDR3 is built from 16 residues. Germline-derived CDR1 and CDR2 are LNHDA and SQIVND (reference sequence). This CDR3 reads CASSIGTGVVGEKLFF. The CDR3 DNA follows: TGTGCCAGTAGTATTGGGACAGGGGTGGTTGGTGAAAAACTGTTTTTT. Variable domain in full (rest from reference TRBV19 and TRBJ1-4): DGGITQSPKYLFRKEGQNVTLSCEQNLNHDAMYWYRQDPGQGLRLIYYSQIVNDFQKGDIAEGYSVSREKKESFPLTVTSAQKNPTAFYLCASSIGTGVVGEKLFFGSGTQLSVL.

The chain combines TRBV7-9 with TRBJ1-2; no firm D call. Germline loops: CDR1 SEHNR, CDR2 FQNEAQ (reference sequence). V was pared by 1 base and J by 7 bases, with 13 bases between. This CDR3 comprises 14 residues. The CDR3 protein is CASSLGEGVSGYTF. The CDR3 nucleotides are TGTGCCAGCAGCTTAGGGGAGGGAGTTAGTGGCTACACCTTC.

This clone was seen a handful of times. The rearrangement links TRBV7-8 to TRBJ1-5; possibly TRBD1 for D (6 bases). V shed 5 bases and J shed 0 bases, with 11 bases lying between them. From germline, CDR1 is SGHVS and CDR2 FQNEAQ. The CDR3 has 15 amino acids. DNA of the CDR3: TGTGCCAGCAGCCTGCGGGGGCCTAGCAATCAGCCCCAGCATTTT. This encodes CASSLRGPSNQPQHF.

This clone was seen once. This chain links TRBV10-3 with TRBJ1-1; D perhaps matches TRBD1 (6 bases). CDR1 and CDR2 from the germline V gene are ENHRY and SYGVKD. The germline V and J ends were trimmed by 2 bases and 1 base, with 8 bases remaining between them. CDR3 length: 14 residues. The CDR3 here is CAISEMGANTEAFF. DNA for the CDR3: TGTGCCATCAGTGAGATGGGGGCGAACACTGAAGCTTTCTTT.